This TCR beta chain was retrieved from a study of tumor and adjacent non-tumor tissue in lung cancer. Study outcomes and limitations: Normal lung showed higher cumulative top 100 clone frequency than tumor.

The ends were cut back, 6 bases at V and 6 bases at J, with 13 bases in the middle. The CDR3 sequence is 12 residues long. Germline-derived CDR1 and CDR2 are SQVTM and ANQGSEA. The library came from three nested PCR rounds adapted from ARM-PCR protocols. TCRdb analysed the multiplex PCR reads with MiXCR anew, one entry per CDR3 protein. The data hold over 130,000 distinct CDR3 sequences, with around 60% observed a single time. RNA was extracted from bulk tissue without any cell sorting. Donors were chemotherapy-naive, newly diagnosed lung cancer surgical patients in China, August–late 2014. This clonotype was picked up many times. Its specificity is not known.

The TCR was taken from a man aged 60 to 75 with small cell lung cancer. Material for sequencing was lung tumor tissue. V is TRBV29-1 and J is TRBJ2-3; D may be TRBD2 (7 bases). The DNA for the CDR3 is TGCAGCGTGGAGGCGGGGGCTGATACGCAGTATTTT. It specifies CSVEAGADTQYF.